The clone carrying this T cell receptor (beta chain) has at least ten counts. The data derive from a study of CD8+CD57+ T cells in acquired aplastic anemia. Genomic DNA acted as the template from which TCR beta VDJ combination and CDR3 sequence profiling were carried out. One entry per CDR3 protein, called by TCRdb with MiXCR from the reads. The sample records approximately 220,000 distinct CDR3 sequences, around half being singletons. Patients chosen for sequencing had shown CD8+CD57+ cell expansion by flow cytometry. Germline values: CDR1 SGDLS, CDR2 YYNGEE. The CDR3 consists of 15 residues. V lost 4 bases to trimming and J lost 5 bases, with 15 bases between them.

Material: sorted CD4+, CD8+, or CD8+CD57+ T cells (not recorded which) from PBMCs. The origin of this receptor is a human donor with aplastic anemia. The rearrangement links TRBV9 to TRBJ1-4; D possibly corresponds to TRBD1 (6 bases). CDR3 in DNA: TGTGCCAGCAGCCCACGGGGGGCTCCCAATGAAAAACTGTTTTTT. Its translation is CASSPRGAPNEKLFF. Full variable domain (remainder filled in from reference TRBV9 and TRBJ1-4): DSGVTQTPKHLITATGQRVTLRCSPRSGDLSVYWYQQSLDQGLQFLIQYYNGEERAKGNILERFSAQQFPDLHSELNLSSLELGDSALYFCASSPRGAPNEKLFFGSGTQLSVL.